This T cell receptor beta chain comes out of a study of cytomegalovirus exposure and HLA in healthy donors. J was trimmed by 5 bases and V by 4 bases; bases with no gene match: 7. There are 15 residues in the CDR3. Germline-derived CDR1 and CDR2 are SGDLS and YYNGEE. Note on this clone: Its antigen is as yet unknown.

Study findings and constraints: As a later analysis showed, several of the most significant clusters appeared to be linked to common viral pathogens. Roughly uniform sequencing depth across donors was assumed, possibly incorrectly.

The PCR had 60 Vbeta and 13 Jbeta primers. Only in-frame clones appear in the TCRdb table, and some are missing; sequencing was by immunoSEQ multiplex PCR. The sample carries over 90,000 clones, 64% recorded once. Sequenced input: PBMCs. The chain has TRBV9 and TRBJ2-3; 10 bases line up with TRBD1. The TCR was taken from a man in his fifties or sixties in good health and CMV-seronegative. The CDR3 DNA follows: TGTGCCAGCAGCCCCTCGGGACAGGGGTTAGATACGCAGTATTTT. It translates to CASSPSGQGLDTQYF.